This T cell receptor (beta chain) was profiled in a study of blood T cell repertoires in COVID-19. Measured with immunoSEQ multiplex PCR; TCRdb has only the in-frame clones, and not every one. This table has approximately 260,000 clones, nearly 90% appearing once. Individuals drawn from some 25 US areas were roughly 18 to 95 years old. Cohort 3 donors were reported recovered after two negative PCRs, clearance, or symptom resolution. The sample taken for sequencing was PBMCs or T cells enriched from blood (not recorded which). This sequence was found in a woman aged 60-75 years who had recovered from COVID-19.

The CDR3 spells CARPSSWRGPGEQYF. The CDR3 DNA follows: TGCGCCAGACCCTCTAGTTGGCGAGGTCCTGGCGAGCAGTACTTC. The chain employs TRBV5-1 and TRBJ2-7; D gene uncertain. Germline V gives CDR1 SGHRS, CDR2 YFSETQ. The CDR3 has 15 amino acids. V lost 8 bases and J lost 6, with 24 bases in between.